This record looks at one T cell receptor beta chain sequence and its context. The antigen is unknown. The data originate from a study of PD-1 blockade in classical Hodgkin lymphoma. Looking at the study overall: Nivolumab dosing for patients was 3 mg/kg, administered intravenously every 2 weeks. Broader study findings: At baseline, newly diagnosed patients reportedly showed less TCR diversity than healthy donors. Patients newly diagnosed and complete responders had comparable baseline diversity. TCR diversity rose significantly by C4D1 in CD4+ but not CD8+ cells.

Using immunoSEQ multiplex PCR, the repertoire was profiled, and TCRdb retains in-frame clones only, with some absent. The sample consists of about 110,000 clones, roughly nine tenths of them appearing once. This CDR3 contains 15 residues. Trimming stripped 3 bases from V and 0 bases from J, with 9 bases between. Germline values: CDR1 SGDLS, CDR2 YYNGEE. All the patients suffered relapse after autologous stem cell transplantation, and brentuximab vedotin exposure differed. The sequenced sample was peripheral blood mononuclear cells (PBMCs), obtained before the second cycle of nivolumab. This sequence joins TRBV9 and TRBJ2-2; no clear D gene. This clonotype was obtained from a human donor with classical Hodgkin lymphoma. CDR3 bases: TGTGCCAGCAGCGCGGGCCTCGCGAACACCGGGGAGCTGTTTTTT. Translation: CASSAGLANTGELFF.